A selection of T cell receptor beta chains follows, all from one sample in a study of CD8 T cells in ankylosing spondylitis. TCRdb reprocessed the 5' RACE reads with MiXCR, giving one entry per CDR3 protein. This table holds some 140,000 distinct CDR3 sequences, 6% to 8.5% found once. What was sequenced was blood, either unsorted or a sorted T cell fraction (not recorded which). These receptors were collected from a female donor with ankylosing spondylitis or in good health (not recorded which). Both conserved end residues are part of each CDR3. The D gene is left open where the match is weak. Not every row has a clone size; where given, it reads once, few, many or a size class.

d_gene: .
v_gene: TRBV28
j_gene: TRBJ2-5
abundance: many
CDR3aa: CASRQGGQETQYF
CDR3nt: TGTGCCAGCAGACAGGGAGGCCAAGAGACCCAGTACTTC

d_gene: .
v_gene: TRBV7-9
j_gene: TRBJ1-2
abundance: many
CDR3aa: CASSLEPRTGDYGYTF
CDR3nt: TGTGCCAGCAGCTTAGAACCCCGGACCGGGGACTATGGCTACACCTTC

d_gene: TRBD1
v_gene: TRBV28
j_gene: TRBJ1-1
abundance: few
CDR3aa: CASSFEQGIEAFF
CDR3nt: TGTGCCAGCAGTTTCGAACAGGGGATTGAAGCTTTCTTT

d_gene: .
v_gene: TRBV6-5
j_gene: TRBJ1-3
abundance: many
CDR3aa: CASSYSGRVGNTIYF
CDR3nt: TGTGCCAGCAGTTACTCGGGTAGGGTTGGAAACACCATATATTTT

d_gene: .
v_gene: TRBV6-5
j_gene: TRBJ2-1
abundance: many
CDR3aa: CASSYGTRNSYNEQFF
CDR3nt: TGTGCCAGCAGTTACGGGACCCGGAACTCCTACAATGAGCAGTTCTTC

d_gene: .
v_gene: TRBV5-1
j_gene: TRBJ2-5
abundance: many
CDR3aa: CASSPRRQETQYF
CDR3nt: TGCGCCAGCAGCCCGAGACGGCAAGAGACCCAGTACTTC

d_gene: .
v_gene: TRBV7-2
j_gene: TRBJ1-1
abundance: few
CDR3aa: CASSFPLGIGTEAFF
CDR3nt: TGTGCCAGCAGCTTCCCCTTGGGGATAGGGACTGAAGCTTTCTTT

d_gene: .
v_gene: TRBV6-5
j_gene: TRBJ1-1
abundance: many
CDR3aa: CASSFAAEAFF
CDR3nt: TGTGCCAGCAGTTTTGCAGCTGAAGCTTTCTTT

d_gene: .
v_gene: TRBV20-1
j_gene: TRBJ1-1
abundance: many
CDR3aa: CSASRPGTRTDTEAFF
CDR3nt: TGCAGTGCTAGTCGTCCCGGGACACGTACGGACACTGAAGCTTTCTTT

d_gene: .
v_gene: TRBV10-3
j_gene: TRBJ2-3
abundance: many
CDR3aa: CAISELTFTDTQYF
CDR3nt: TGTGCCATCAGTGAGCTGACCTTCACAGATACGCAGTATTTT

d_gene: TRBD2
v_gene: TRBV20-1
j_gene: TRBJ2-7
abundance: many
CDR3aa: CSGASGGLSSYEQYF
CDR3nt: TGCAGTGGAGCTAGCGGGGGCCTGAGCTCCTACGAGCAGTACTTC

d_gene: TRBD2
v_gene: TRBV20-1
j_gene: TRBJ2-3
abundance: many
CDR3aa: CSAPKRGLLDTQYF
CDR3nt: TGCAGTGCTCCCAAGCGGGGGCTATTAGATACGCAGTATTTT

d_gene: .
v_gene: TRBV18
j_gene: TRBJ2-7
abundance: .
CDR3aa: CASSPPSGTGEQYF
CDR3nt: TGTGCCAGCTCACCACCCTCAGGGACTGGAGAGCAGTACTTC

d_gene: .
v_gene: TRBV12-3/TRBV12-4
j_gene: TRBJ1-4
abundance: many
CDR3aa: CASSLGLRGTTNEKLFF
CDR3nt: TGTGCCAGCAGTTTAGGGCTAAGAGGGACAACTAATGAAAAACTGTTTTTT

d_gene: .
v_gene: TRBV4-1
j_gene: TRBJ2-7
abundance: many
CDR3aa: CASSQGRMAEQYF
CDR3nt: TGCGCCAGCAGCCAAGGTAGGATGGCCGAGCAGTACTTC

d_gene: TRBD1
v_gene: TRBV4-1
j_gene: TRBJ2-7
abundance: many
CDR3aa: CASSRRAGGPYEQYF
CDR3nt: TGCGCCAGCAGCCGTCGAGCAGGGGGCCCCTACGAGCAGTACTTC

d_gene: TRBD2
v_gene: TRBV4-2
j_gene: TRBJ2-3
abundance: many
CDR3aa: CASSQGEAGDQGYTQYF
CDR3nt: TGTGCCAGCAGCCAAGGGGAAGCGGGGGATCAAGGATATACGCAGTATTTT

d_gene: TRBD1
v_gene: TRBV6-1
j_gene: TRBJ1-1
abundance: many
CDR3aa: CASSEHRGRGTEAFF
CDR3nt: TGTGCCAGCAGTGAACACAGGGGGCGCGGGACTGAAGCTTTCTTT

d_gene: .
v_gene: TRBV20-1
j_gene: TRBJ2-1
abundance: many
CDR3aa: CSARGSAGSSSYNEQFF
CDR3nt: TGCAGTGCTAGAGGGAGCGCGGGCAGTTCATCCTACAATGAGCAGTTCTTC

d_gene: .
v_gene: TRBV20-1
j_gene: TRBJ2-7
abundance: many
CDR3aa: CSARDRLGPVSYEQYF
CDR3nt: TGCAGTGCTAGAGATCGCCTGGGACCCGTCTCCTACGAGCAGTACTTC

d_gene: .
v_gene: TRBV29-1
j_gene: TRBJ2-1
abundance: many
CDR3aa: CSVEPGYNEQFF
CDR3nt: TGCAGCGTTGAGCCCGGATACAATGAGCAGTTCTTC

d_gene: TRBD2
v_gene: TRBV20-1
j_gene: TRBJ2-1
abundance: .
CDR3aa: CSAYGTSGGFGLHNVQFF
CDR3nt: TGCAGTGCTTATGGGACTAGCGGGGGATTTGGTCTCCACAATGTGCAGTTCTTT

d_gene: .
v_gene: TRBV20-1
j_gene: TRBJ2-1
abundance: many
CDR3aa: CSARSDYSTVLEQFF
CDR3nt: TGCAGTGCTAGATCGGACTATTCAACAGTTCTTGAGCAGTTCTTC

d_gene: .
v_gene: TRBV5-1
j_gene: TRBJ2-7
abundance: many
CDR3aa: CASSSTTLHEQYF
CDR3nt: TGCGCCAGCAGCTCAACAACCCTCCACGAGCAGTACTTC

d_gene: .
v_gene: TRBV7-6
j_gene: TRBJ1-2
abundance: many
CDR3aa: CASSPTPGDGYTF
CDR3nt: TGTGCCAGCAGCCCTACCCCAGGGGATGGCTACACCTTC

d_gene: .
v_gene: TRBV28
j_gene: TRBJ2-6
abundance: many
CDR3aa: CASSSFSGANVLTF
CDR3nt: TGTGCCAGCAGTTCCTTTTCTGGGGCCAACGTCCTGACTTTC

d_gene: .
v_gene: TRBV30
j_gene: TRBJ2-3
abundance: .
CDR3aa: CAWRVVTDTQYF
CDR3nt: TGTGCCTGGAGGGTCGTCACAGATACGCAGTATTTT

d_gene: .
v_gene: TRBV5-1
j_gene: TRBJ2-3
abundance: .
CDR3aa: CASSLKVPESEQYF
CDR3nt: TGCGCCAGCAGCCTCAAGGTACCAGAAAGTGAGCAGTATTTT

d_gene: .
v_gene: TRBV5-1
j_gene: TRBJ1-4
abundance: many
CDR3aa: CASSLAGLDEKLFF
CDR3nt: TGCGCCAGCAGCTTGGCAGGGTTGGATGAAAAACTGTTTTTT

d_gene: .
v_gene: TRBV5-6
j_gene: TRBJ2-3
abundance: many
CDR3aa: CASSFQDTDTQYF
CDR3nt: TGTGCCAGCAGCTTTCAGGACACAGATACGCAGTATTTT

d_gene: TRBD1
v_gene: TRBV5-6
j_gene: TRBJ2-1
abundance: few
CDR3aa: CASSLRTGYNEQFF
CDR3nt: TGTGCCAGCAGCTTAAGGACAGGGTACAATGAGCAGTTCTTC

d_gene: .
v_gene: TRBV29-1
j_gene: TRBJ2-1
abundance: many
CDR3aa: CSGTVSYNEQFF
CDR3nt: TGCAGCGGGACAGTTTCCTACAATGAGCAGTTCTTC

d_gene: .
v_gene: TRBV28
j_gene: TRBJ1-5
abundance: many
CDR3aa: CASGGPNNQPQHF
CDR3nt: TGTGCCAGCGGGGGGCCGAACAATCAGCCCCAGCATTTT

d_gene: TRBD1
v_gene: TRBV12-3/TRBV12-4
j_gene: TRBJ1-2
abundance: many
CDR3aa: CASSSGQTTTNYGYTF
CDR3nt: TGTGCCAGCAGTTCGGGACAGACGACTACTAACTATGGCTACACCTTC

d_gene: .
v_gene: TRBV19
j_gene: TRBJ2-2
abundance: many
CDR3aa: CATGHPNTGELFF
CDR3nt: TGTGCCACTGGACATCCAAACACCGGGGAGCTGTTTTTT

d_gene: TRBD1
v_gene: TRBV3-1
j_gene: TRBJ1-2
abundance: .
CDR3aa: CATSLAGQGNYGYTF
CDR3nt: TGTGCCACCTCCTTAGCGGGACAGGGGAACTATGGCTACACCTTC

d_gene: .
v_gene: TRBV3-1
j_gene: TRBJ1-1
abundance: many
CDR3aa: CASSQDSEAFF
CDR3nt: TGTGCCAGCAGCCAAGATTCCGAAGCTTTCTTT

d_gene: TRBD1
v_gene: TRBV5-7
j_gene: TRBJ1-6
abundance: many
CDR3aa: CASSRPGTDSSPLHF
CDR3nt: TGTGCCAGCAGCCGCCCCGGGACAGATTCTTCACCCCTCCACTTT

d_gene: .
v_gene: TRBV4-3
j_gene: TRBJ1-1
abundance: many
CDR3aa: CASSQGLLAGAEAFF
CDR3nt: TGCGCCAGCAGCCAGGGTTTACTAGCCGGCGCTGAAGCTTTCTTT

d_gene: .
v_gene: TRBV7-6
j_gene: TRBJ2-5
abundance: many
CDR3aa: CASSPVGVETQYF
CDR3nt: TGTGCCAGCAGTCCAGTTGGCGTCGAGACCCAGTACTTC

d_gene: .
v_gene: TRBV29-1
j_gene: TRBJ1-1
abundance: many
CDR3aa: CSVEKGDEAFF
CDR3nt: TGCAGCGTTGAGAAAGGGGATGAAGCTTTCTTT

d_gene: .
v_gene: TRBV5-5
j_gene: TRBJ2-2
abundance: many
CDR3aa: CASSLVDIGELFF
CDR3nt: TGTGCCAGCAGCTTGGTAGACATCGGGGAGCTGTTTTTT

d_gene: TRBD1
v_gene: TRBV5-4
j_gene: TRBJ2-7
abundance: many
CDR3aa: CASSKDRVAVF
CDR3nt: TGTGCCAGCAGCAAAGACAGGGTAGCTGTCTTC

d_gene: .
v_gene: TRBV6-2/TRBV6-3
j_gene: TRBJ2-3
abundance: many
CDR3aa: CASSPGTTDTQYF
CDR3nt: TGTGCCAGCAGCCCCGGCACCACAGATACGCAGTATTTT

d_gene: .
v_gene: TRBV7-8
j_gene: TRBJ2-2
abundance: few
CDR3aa: CASSSALALNTGELFF
CDR3nt: TGTGCCAGCAGCTCGGCACTAGCCCTTAACACCGGGGAGCTGTTTTTT

d_gene: .
v_gene: TRBV30
j_gene: TRBJ2-2
abundance: many
CDR3aa: CAWSVLGNTGELFF
CDR3nt: TGTGCCTGGAGTGTATTGGGGAACACCGGGGAGCTGTTTTTT

d_gene: .
v_gene: TRBV6-1
j_gene: TRBJ2-2
abundance: .
CDR3aa: CASSEGGNTGELFF
CDR3nt: TGTGCCAGCAGTGAAGGTGGTAACACCGGGGAGCTGTTTTTT

d_gene: TRBD2
v_gene: TRBV9
j_gene: TRBJ2-3
abundance: many
CDR3aa: CASSARVIRRGGAFTDTQYF
CDR3nt: TGTGCCAGCAGCGCCCGCGTAATCCGGCGGGGGGGCGCCTTCACAGATACGCAGTATTTT

d_gene: .
v_gene: TRBV5-1
j_gene: TRBJ2-5
abundance: many
CDR3aa: CASSLEYSQETQYF
CDR3nt: TGCGCCAGCAGCTTGGAGTACAGCCAAGAGACCCAGTACTTC

d_gene: TRBD1
v_gene: TRBV7-2
j_gene: TRBJ1-1
abundance: many
CDR3aa: CASSLGQIDTEAFF
CDR3nt: TGTGCCAGCAGCCTGGGACAGATCGACACTGAAGCTTTCTTT